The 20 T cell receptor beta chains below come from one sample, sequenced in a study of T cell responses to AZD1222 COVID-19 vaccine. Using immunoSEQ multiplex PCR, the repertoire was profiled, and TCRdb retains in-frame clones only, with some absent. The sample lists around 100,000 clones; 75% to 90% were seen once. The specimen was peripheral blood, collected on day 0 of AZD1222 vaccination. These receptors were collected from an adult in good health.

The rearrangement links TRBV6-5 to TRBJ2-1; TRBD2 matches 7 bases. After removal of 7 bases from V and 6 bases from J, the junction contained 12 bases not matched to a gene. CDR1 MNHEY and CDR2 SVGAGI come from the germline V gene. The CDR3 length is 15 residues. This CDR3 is CASTNPSGGSNEQFF. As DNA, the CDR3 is TGTGCCAGCACCAATCCCTCGGGGGGTAGCAATGAGCAGTTCTTC.

The CDR3: CASSLAVMNTEAFF. The CDR3 nucleotides read TGCGCCAGCAGCTTGGCAGTAATGAACACTGAAGCTTTCTTT. V usage is TRBV5-1 and J usage is TRBJ1-1; D is unresolved. The V gene lost 0 bases and the J gene lost 0 bases, with 6 bases spanning the gap. The germline CDR1 and CDR2 sequences are SGHRS and YFSETQ. The CDR3 sequence is 14 residues long.

This CDR3 is CASSTGYTEAFF. CDR3 DNA sequence: TGTGCCAGCAGCACAGGGTACACTGAAGCTTTCTTT. This rearrangement joins TRBV6-5 to TRBJ1-1; D perhaps matches TRBD1 (6 bases). The CDR3 extends over 12 amino acids. V lost 6 bases and J lost 3, with 8 bases in between. Germline assignment: CDR1 MNHEY and CDR2 SVGAGI.

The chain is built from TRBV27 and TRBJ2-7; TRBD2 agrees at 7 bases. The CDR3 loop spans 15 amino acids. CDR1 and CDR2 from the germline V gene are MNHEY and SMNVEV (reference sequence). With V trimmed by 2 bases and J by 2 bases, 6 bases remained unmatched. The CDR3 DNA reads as TGTGCCAGCAGTTTAAGGTGGGGGGGGACCTACGAGCAGTACTTC. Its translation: CASSLRWGGTYEQYF.

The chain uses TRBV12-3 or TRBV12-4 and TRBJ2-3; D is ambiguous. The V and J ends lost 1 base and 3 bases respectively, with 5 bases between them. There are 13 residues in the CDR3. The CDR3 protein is CASSLVRTDTQYF. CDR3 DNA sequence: TGTGCCAGCAGTTTAGTGAGAACAGATACGCAGTATTTT.

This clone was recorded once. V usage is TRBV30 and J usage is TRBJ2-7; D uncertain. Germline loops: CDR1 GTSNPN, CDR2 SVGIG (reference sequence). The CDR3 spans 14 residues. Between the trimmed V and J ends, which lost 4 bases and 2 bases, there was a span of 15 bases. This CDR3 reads CAWNTPRQAYEQYF. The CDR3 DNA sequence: TGTGCCTGGAACACCCCGAGGCAGGCCTACGAGCAGTACTTC. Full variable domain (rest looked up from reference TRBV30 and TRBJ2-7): SQTIHQWPATLVQPVGSPLSLECTVEGTSNPNLYWYRQAAGRGLQLLFYSVGIGQISSEVPQNLSASRPQDRQFILSSKKLLLSDSGFYLCAWNTPRQAYEQYFGPGTRLTVT.

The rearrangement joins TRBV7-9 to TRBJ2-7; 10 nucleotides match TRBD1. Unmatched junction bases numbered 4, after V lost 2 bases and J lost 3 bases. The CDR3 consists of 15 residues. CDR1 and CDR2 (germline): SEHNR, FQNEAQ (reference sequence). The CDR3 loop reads CASSLRTGGGYEQYF. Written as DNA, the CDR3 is TGTGCCAGCAGCTTACGGACAGGGGGAGGCTACGAGCAGTACTTC.

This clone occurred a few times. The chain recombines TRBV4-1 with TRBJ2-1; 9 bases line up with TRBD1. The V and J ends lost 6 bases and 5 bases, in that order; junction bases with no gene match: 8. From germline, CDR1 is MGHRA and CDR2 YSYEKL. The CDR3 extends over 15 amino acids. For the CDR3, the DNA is TGCGCCAGCAGTTCCGGGACAGGGCCGAACAATGAGCAGTTCTTC. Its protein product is CASSSGTGPNNEQFF.

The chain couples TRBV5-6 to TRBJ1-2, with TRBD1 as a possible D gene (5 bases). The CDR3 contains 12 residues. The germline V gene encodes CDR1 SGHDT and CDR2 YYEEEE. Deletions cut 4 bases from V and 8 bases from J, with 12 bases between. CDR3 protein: CASSAGTAGYTF. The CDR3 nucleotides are TGTGCCAGCAGCGCAGGGACGGCGGGCTACACCTTC.

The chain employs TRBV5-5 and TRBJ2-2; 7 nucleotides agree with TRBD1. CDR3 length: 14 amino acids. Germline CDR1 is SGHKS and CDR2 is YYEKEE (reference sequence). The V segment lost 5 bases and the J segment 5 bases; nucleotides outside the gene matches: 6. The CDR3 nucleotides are TGTGCCAGCAGTCTCCCAGGGGGTACCGGGGAGCTGTTTTTT. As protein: CASSLPGGTGELFF.

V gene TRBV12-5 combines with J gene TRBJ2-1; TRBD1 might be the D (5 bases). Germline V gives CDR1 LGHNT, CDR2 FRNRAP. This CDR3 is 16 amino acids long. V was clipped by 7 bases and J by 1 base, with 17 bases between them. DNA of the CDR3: TGTGCTAGTGCCGAGTCCATCAGGGTTTCCTACAATGAGCAGTTCTTC. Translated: CASAESIRVSYNEQFF.

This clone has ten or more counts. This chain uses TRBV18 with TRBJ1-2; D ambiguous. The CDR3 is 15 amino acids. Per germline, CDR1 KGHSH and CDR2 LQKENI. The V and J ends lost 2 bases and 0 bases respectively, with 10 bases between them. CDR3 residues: CASSPSSDSNYGYTF. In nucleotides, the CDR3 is TGTGCCAGCTCACCATCGTCCGATTCTAACTATGGCTACACCTTC. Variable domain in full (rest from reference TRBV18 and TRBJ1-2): NAGVMQNPRHLVRRRGQEARLRCSPMKGHSHVYWYRQLPEEGLKFMVYLQKENIIDESGMPKERFSAEFPKEGPSILRIQQVVRGDSAAYFCASSPSSDSNYGYTFGSGTRLTVV.

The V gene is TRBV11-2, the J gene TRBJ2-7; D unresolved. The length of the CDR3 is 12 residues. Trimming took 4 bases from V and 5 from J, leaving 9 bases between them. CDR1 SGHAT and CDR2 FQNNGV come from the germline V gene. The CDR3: CASSYIRNEQYF. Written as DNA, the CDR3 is TGTGCCAGCAGCTACATTAGAAACGAGCAGTACTTC.

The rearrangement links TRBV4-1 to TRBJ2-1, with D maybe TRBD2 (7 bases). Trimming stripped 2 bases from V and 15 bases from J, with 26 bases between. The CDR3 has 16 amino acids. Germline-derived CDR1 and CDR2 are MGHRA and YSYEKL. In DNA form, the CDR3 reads TGCGCCAGCAGCCAATTTGGACTAGTGGGGGGGCAGGCTCTGTTCTTC. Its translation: CASSQFGLVGGQALFF.

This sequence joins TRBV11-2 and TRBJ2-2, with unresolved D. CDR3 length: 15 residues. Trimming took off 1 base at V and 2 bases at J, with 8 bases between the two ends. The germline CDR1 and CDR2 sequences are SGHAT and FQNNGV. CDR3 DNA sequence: TGTGCCAGCAGCTTAGCCCTCAGAAACACCGGGGAGCTGTTTTTT. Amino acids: CASSLALRNTGELFF. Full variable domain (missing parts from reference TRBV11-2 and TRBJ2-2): EAGVAQSPRYKIIEKRQSVAFWCNPISGHATLYWYQQILGQGPKLLIQFQNNGVVDDSQLPKDRFSAERLKGVDSTLKIQPAKLEDSAVYLCASSLALRNTGELFFGEGSRLTVL.

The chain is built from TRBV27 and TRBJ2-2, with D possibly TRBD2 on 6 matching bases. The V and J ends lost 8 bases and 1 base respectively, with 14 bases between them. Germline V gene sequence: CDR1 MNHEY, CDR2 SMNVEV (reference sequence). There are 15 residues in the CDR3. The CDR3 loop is CASAPLAVNTGELFF. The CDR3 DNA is TGTGCCAGCGCACCTTTAGCGGTGAACACCGGGGAGCTGTTTTTT.

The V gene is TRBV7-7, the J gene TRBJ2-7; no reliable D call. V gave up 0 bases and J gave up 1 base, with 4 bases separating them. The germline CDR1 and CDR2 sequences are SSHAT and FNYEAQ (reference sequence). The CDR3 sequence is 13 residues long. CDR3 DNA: TGTGCCAGCAGCTTAGCGGATTCCTACGAGCAGTACTTC. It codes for CASSLADSYEQYF.

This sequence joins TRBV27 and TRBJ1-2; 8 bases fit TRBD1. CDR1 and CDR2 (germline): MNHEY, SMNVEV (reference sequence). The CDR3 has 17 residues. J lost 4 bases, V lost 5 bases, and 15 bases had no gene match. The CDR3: CASSPLATQGAFYGYTF. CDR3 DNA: TGTGCCAGCAGTCCCCTAGCCACCCAGGGGGCTTTCTATGGCTACACCTTC.

The CDR3 loop reads CASSLAGTGGVYEQYF. CDR3 DNA: TGTGCCAGCAGCTTAGCGGGGACAGGGGGCGTCTACGAGCAGTACTTC. The V and J genes are TRBV7-8 and TRBJ2-7, with 12 nucleotides matching TRBD1. V gave up 0 bases and J gave up 3 bases; unmatched junction bases: 3. Germline V gene sequence: CDR1 SGHVS, CDR2 FQNEAQ. CDR3 length: 16 residues.

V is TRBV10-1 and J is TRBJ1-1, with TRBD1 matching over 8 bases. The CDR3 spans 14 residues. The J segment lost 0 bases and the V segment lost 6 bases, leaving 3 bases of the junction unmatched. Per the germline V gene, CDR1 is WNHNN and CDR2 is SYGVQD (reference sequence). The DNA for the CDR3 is TGCGCCAGCAGCGGACAGGGATTGAACACTGAAGCTTTCTTT. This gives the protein CASSGQGLNTEAFF.